This is a list of T cell receptor beta chains from one sample in a study of cytomegalovirus exposure and HLA in healthy donors. The table came from immunoSEQ multiplex PCR; TCRdb's copy has only in-frame clones and leaves some out. The data hold about 110,000 clones, with 86% observed a single time. The sequenced sample was PBMCs. Receptors were obtained from a man between 35 and 55 years old in good health and CMV-seronegative. CDR3s include the opening cysteine and the closing phenylalanine or tryptophan.

TRBV2	TRBJ1-1	CASSERTGPAEAFF
TRBV9	TRBJ1-1	CASSVEEGRWTEAFF
TRBV2	TRBJ1-5	CASSDRGINQPQHF
TRBV5-1	TRBJ2-3	CASSLVAGSTDTQYF
TRBV4-1	TRBJ2-2	CASSQVLGAATGELFF
TRBV4-1	TRBJ1-1	CASSHPPLLRGSGTEAFF
TRBV6-1	TRBJ2-1	CASSIGTESYNEQFF
TRBV30	TRBJ2-5	CAWSVRTGEKETQYF
TRBV19	TRBJ2-5	CASSRGQGRLAETQYF
TRBV28	TRBJ1-5	CASSLPLGQYSNQPQHF
TRBV19	TRBJ1-2	CASSIHSYGYTF
TRBV9	TRBJ1-2	CASSVEGKGYGYTF
TRBV9	TRBJ2-6	CASGTSGGSGANVLTF
TRBV5-5	TRBJ1-1	CASSSGQLNAEAFF
TRBV6-1	TRBJ2-5	CASSEARGTQYF
TRBV5-1	TRBJ1-1	CASSSSTDNTEAFF
TRBV9	TRBJ2-7	CASSVDGQGAREYF
TRBV5-4	TRBJ2-3	CASSLDPAGYTDTQYF
TRBV5-8	TRBJ1-5	CASSGGQGPNQPQHF
TRBV6-6	TRBJ1-6	CASTRLNSPLHF
TRBV18	TRBJ1-6	CASSPSWGGGGDSPLHF
TRBV30	TRBJ1-2	CAWSVDGGRRGYTF
TRBV5-1	TRBJ2-1	CASSFGVRPYNEQFF
TRBV5-5	TRBJ1-1	CASSLIQGSTEAFF
TRBV19	TRBJ1-2	CASSLRGTEYGYTF
TRBV5-1	TRBJ1-1	CASSLEAGGATEAFF
TRBV18	TRBJ1-4	CASSPGQINEKLFF
TRBV5-5	TRBJ2-2	CASSFREGNGELFF
TRBV4-1	TRBJ1-2	CASNPGGPKSNYGYTF
TRBV4-1	TRBJ1-4	CASSGQSRSGEKLFF
TRBV27	TRBJ1-1	CASSLSQGEGNTEAFF
TRBV13	TRBJ1-1	CASSLWRAKNTEAFF
TRBV4-3	TRBJ1-1	CASSQWQMNTEAFF
TRBV7-9	TRBJ1-5	CASSLDSYNQPQHF
TRBV7-9	TRBJ1-4	CASSLQGSNEKLFF
TRBV19	TRBJ1-2	CASYSGQFVYGYTF
TRBV12-2	TRBJ1-5	CASRLPGGPANQPQHF
TRBV6-6	TRBJ2-1	CASSYSKAGGRSEQFF
TRBV13	TRBJ1-1	CASSLGVTDYTEAFF
TRBV28	TRBJ1-1	CASRFGGQSEAFF
TRBV15	TRBJ2-1	CATSRGRGGAGDEQFF
TRBV5-1	TRBJ1-1	CASSLAGQGVTEAFF
TRBV28	TRBJ1-5	CASRGQGIANQPQHF
TRBV7-2	TRBJ1-1	CASSPGDRGITFF
TRBV6-5	TRBJ1-1	CASSFRSTVPTEAFF
TRBV6-5	TRBJ1-2	CASSFRVMDRYGYTF
TRBV29-1	TRBJ2-3	CSVLPFSARGTDTQYF
TRBV14	TRBJ2-7	CASSPTNRSHGQYF
TRBV7-8	TRBJ1-1	CASSRLNTEAFF
TRBV27	TRBJ2-1	CASSLSQYTTRNEQFF
TRBV28	TRBJ2-7	CASSSSSGGYLYEQYF
TRBV15	TRBJ1-2	CATSRGRAGGENYGYTF
TRBV28	TRBJ1-4	CASSLQGLGNEKLFF
TRBV7-6	TRBJ2-7	CASSLMSLAAAPYEQYF
TRBV7-2	TRBJ2-7	CASSLVGTGPLYEQYF